The present T cell receptor (beta chain) was sequenced within a study of T cells in localized non-small cell lung cancer. The repertoire was sequenced with immunoSEQ multiplex PCR; TCRdb's copy has only in-frame clones and lacks some. The sample contains 31,000 or so clones, about 88% of which appear only once. Findings and limits, study-wide: Of the top 100 tumor clones, median around 60 were in adjacent lung, 25 to 35 among its top 100. Since sequencing was restricted to only one region of the tumor, intratumor heterogeneity remains a possibility.

As for this clone: Its antigen is as yet unknown.

CDR3 length: 14 residues. From germline, CDR1 is SGHTA and CDR2 FQGNSA. V shed 4 bases, J shed 4 bases, and the junction held 6 bases outside the gene matches. This chain uses TRBV7-2 with TRBJ1-2; 7 bases align to TRBD1. The sequencing used peripheral blood, collected before any cancer treatment. This TCR was sampled from a woman aged 40-69 years with stage I lung adenocarcinoma. DNA of the CDR3: TGTGCCAGCAGCTCTAGACAGGGTGGCTATGGCTACACCTTC. As protein: CASSSRQGGYGYTF.